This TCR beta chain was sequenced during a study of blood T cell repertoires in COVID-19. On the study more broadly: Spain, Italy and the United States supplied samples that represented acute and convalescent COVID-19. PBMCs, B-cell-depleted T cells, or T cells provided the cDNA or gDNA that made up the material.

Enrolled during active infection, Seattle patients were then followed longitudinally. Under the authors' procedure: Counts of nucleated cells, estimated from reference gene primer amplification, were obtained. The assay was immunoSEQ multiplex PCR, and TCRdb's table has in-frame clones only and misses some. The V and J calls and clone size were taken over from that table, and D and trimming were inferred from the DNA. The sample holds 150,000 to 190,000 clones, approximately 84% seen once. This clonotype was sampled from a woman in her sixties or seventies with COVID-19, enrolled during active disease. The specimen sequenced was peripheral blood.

The DNA of the CDR3 is TGTGCCAGCAGGACTAGCGGGCGAAAACTCTACGAGCAGTACTTC. This gives the protein CASRTSGRKLYEQYF. The J gene is TRBJ2-7, the V gene TRBV6-5; 10 bases line up with TRBD2. The CDR3 is 15 residues long. After removal of 6 bases from V and 3 bases from J, the junction contained 8 bases not matched to a gene. Germline V gives CDR1 MNHEY, CDR2 SVGAGI.